Here is one T cell receptor beta chain with its context. The target antigen is unknown. This entry belongs to a study of cytomegalovirus exposure and HLA in healthy donors. Study outcomes and limitations: In vitro checks showed that a few CMV-associated chains really do target CMV antigens.

Researchers ran the PCR with 60 Vbeta and 13 Jbeta primers. Produced via immunoSEQ multiplex PCR; TCRdb's table is partial and in-frame only. Counted here are about 190,000 clones, roughly 80% occurring once; the ten biggest clones make up 1.6%. The receptor comes from a woman aged 18-29 years in good health and CMV-seronegative. The sequenced sample was PBMCs.

The CDR3 sequence is CASSRLDSSGNTIYF. The CDR3 region has the DNA TGTGCCAGCAGCCGCCTGGACAGCTCTGGAAACACCATATATTTT. The chain joins TRBV4-2 to TRBJ1-3, with D tentatively TRBD1 (6 bases). The germline V gene has CDR1 LGHNA and CDR2 YNFKEQ. This CDR3 has 15 amino acids. V was shortened by 4 bases and J by 0 bases, with 10 bases between the two germline ends.